This T cell receptor beta chain is drawn from a study of Graves' ophthalmopathy and Graves' hyperthyroidism. V lost 4 bases, J lost 4 bases, and 8 bases stayed unmatched. The CDR3 runs to 15 residues. CDR1 and CDR2 (germline): SGDLS, YYNGEE. Amplification targeted the TCR beta CDR3 regions, with RNA transcripts as the source material. The workflow started with a first-round RT-PCR run with HTBI primers and then moved on to a second-round multiplex PCR. TCRdb reanalysed the multiplex PCR reads using MiXCR and keeps one entry per CDR3 protein. Of about 600,000 distinct CDR3 sequences listed, about 35% are singletons. This clonotype was picked up many times.

The sequence derives from an adult man with Graves' hyperthyroidism. The rearrangement uses TRBV9 and TRBJ1-2, with 9 bases matching TRBD1. The sequencing input was peripheral blood or thyroid tissue (not recorded which). Written as DNA, the CDR3 is TGTGCCAGCAGCTTCCGACAGGGGGTAGGCTATGGCTACACCTTC. Amino acid sequence: CASSFRQGVGYGYTF.